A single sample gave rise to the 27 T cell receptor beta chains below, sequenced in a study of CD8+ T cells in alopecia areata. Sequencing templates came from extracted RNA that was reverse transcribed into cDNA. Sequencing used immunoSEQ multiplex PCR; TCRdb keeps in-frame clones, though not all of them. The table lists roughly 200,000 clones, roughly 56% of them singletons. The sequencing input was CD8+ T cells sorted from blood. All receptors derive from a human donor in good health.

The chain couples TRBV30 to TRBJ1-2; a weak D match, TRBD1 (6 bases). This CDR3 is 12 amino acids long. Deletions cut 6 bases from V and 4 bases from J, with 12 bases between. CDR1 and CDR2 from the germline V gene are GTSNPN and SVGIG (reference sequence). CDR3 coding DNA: TGTGCCTGTCCACAGGGTTCCTATGGCTACACCTTC. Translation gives CACPQGSYGYTF.

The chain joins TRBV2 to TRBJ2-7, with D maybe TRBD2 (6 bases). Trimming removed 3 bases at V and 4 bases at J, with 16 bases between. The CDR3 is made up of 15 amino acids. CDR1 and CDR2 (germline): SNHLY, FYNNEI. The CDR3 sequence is CASSERSGEQYEQYF. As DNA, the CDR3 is TGTGCCAGCAGTGAGAGATCGGGGGAACAATACGAGCAGTACTTC.

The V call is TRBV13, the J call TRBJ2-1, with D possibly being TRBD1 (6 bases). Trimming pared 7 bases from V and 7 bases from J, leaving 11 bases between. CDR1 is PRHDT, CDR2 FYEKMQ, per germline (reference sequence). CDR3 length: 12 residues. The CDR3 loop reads CASTQGSNEQFF. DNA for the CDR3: TGTGCCAGCACCCAGGGGAGTAATGAGCAGTTCTTC.

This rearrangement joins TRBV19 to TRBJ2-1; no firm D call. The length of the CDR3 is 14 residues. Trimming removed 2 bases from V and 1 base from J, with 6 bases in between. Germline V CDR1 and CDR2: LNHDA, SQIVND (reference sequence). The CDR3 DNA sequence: TGTGCCAGTAGTATAACGAGTTCCTACAATGAGCAGTTCTTC. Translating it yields CASSITSSYNEQFF.

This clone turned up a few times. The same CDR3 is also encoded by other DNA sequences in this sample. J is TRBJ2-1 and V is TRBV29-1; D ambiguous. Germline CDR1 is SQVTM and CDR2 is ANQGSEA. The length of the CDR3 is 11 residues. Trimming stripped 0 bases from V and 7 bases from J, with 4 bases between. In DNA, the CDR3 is TGCAGCGTTGAAGATGGTAATGAGCAGTTCTTC. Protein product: CSVEDGNEQFF.

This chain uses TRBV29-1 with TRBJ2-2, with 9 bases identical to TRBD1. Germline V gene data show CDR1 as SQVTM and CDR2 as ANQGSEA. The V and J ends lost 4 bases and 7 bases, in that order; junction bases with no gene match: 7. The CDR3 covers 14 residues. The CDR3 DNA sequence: TGCAGCGTTGTACAGGGGGCGTACGACGGGGAGCTGTTTTTT. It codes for CSVVQGAYDGELFF.

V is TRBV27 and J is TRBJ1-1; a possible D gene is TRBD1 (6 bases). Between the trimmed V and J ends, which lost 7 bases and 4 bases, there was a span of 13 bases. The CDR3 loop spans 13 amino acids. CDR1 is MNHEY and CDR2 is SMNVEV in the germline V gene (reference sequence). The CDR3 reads CASTFLGGTEAFF. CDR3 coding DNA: TGTGCCAGCACCTTCTTAGGGGGCACTGAAGCTTTCTTT.

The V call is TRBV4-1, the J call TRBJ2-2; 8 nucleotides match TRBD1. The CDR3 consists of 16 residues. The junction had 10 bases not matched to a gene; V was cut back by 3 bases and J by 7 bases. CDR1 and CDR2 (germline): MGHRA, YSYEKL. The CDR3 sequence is CASSHPRQGIGGELFF. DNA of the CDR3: TGCGCCAGCAGCCATCCCAGACAGGGGATAGGCGGGGAGCTGTTTTTT.

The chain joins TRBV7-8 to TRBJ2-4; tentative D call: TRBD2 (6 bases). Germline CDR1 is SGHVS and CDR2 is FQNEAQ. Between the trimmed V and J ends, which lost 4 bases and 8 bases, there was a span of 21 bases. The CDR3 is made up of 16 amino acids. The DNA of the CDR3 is TGTGCCAGCAGCTCTCGGGGGTTATCAGCAAGGGACATTCAGTACTTC. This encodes CASSSRGLSARDIQYF.

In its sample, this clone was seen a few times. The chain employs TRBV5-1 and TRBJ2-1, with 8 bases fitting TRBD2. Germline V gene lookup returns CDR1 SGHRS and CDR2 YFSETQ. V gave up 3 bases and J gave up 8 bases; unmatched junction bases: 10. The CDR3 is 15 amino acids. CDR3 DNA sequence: TGCGCCAGCAGCTATCTCGGGGGGGCCCTCGATGAGCAGTTCTTC. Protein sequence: CASSYLGGALDEQFF.

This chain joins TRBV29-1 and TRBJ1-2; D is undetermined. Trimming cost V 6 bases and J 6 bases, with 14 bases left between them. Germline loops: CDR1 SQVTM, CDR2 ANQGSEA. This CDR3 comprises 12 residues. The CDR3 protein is CSVGMLEDGYTF. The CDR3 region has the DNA TGCAGCGTAGGGATGTTGGAGGATGGCTACACCTTC.

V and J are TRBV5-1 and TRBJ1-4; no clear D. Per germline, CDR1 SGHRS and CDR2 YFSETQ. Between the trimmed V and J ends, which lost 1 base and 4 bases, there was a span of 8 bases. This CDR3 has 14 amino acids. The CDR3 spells CASSLTRNNEKLFF. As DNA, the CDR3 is TGCGCCAGCAGCTTGACTCGGAATAATGAAAAACTGTTTTTT.

In nucleotides, the CDR3 is TGTGCCAGCAGCTTAGAATACGGGGGCCCTTACGAGCAGTACTTC. This encodes CASSLEYGGPYEQYF. V gene TRBV11-2 combines with J gene TRBJ2-7; D possibly uses TRBD1 or TRBD2 (6 bases each). V lost 0 bases, J lost 4 bases, and 13 bases lay in between. This CDR3 comprises 15 residues. Germline V gene lookup returns CDR1 SGHAT and CDR2 FQNNGV.

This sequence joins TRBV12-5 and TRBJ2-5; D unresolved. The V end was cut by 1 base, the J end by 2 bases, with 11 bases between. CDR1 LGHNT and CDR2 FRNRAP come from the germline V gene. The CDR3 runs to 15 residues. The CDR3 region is CASGLEGKGQETQYF. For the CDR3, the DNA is TGTGCTAGTGGTTTGGAGGGTAAAGGGCAAGAGACCCAGTACTTC.

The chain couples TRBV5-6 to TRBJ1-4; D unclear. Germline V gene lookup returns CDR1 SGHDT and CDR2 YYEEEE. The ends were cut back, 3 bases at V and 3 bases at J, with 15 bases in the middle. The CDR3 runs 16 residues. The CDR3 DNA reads TGTGCCAGCAGCTATTGGCGCACGGACGCTAATGAAAAACTGTTTTTT. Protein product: CASSYWRTDANEKLFF.

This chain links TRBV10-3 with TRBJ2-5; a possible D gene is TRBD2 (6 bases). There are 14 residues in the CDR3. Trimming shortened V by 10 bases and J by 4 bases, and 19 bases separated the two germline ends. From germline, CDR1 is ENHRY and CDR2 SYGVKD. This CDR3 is CATLGLTEGETQYF. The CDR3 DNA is TGTGCCACCTTGGGCCTAACGGAGGGAGAGACCCAGTACTTC.

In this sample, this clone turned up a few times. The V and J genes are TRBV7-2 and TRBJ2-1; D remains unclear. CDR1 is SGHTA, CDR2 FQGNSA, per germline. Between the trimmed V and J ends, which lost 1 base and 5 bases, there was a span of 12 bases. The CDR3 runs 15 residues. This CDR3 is CASSLGLGQNNEQFF. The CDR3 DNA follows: TGTGCCAGCAGCTTAGGTCTAGGGCAGAACAATGAGCAGTTCTTC.

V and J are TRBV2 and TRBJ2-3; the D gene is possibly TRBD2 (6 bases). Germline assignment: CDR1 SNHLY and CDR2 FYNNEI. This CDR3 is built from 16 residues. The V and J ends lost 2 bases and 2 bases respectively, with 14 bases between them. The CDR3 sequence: CASSEYLAGTTDTQYF. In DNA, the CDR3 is TGTGCCAGCAGTGAATATTTGGCGGGGACCACAGATACGCAGTATTTT.

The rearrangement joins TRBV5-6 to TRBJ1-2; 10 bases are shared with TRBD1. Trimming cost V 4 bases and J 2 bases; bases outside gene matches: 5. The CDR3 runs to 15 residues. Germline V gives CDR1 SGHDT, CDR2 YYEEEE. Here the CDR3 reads CASSHGTGANYGYTF. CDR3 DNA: TGTGCCAGCAGCCACGGGACAGGGGCCAACTATGGCTACACCTTC.

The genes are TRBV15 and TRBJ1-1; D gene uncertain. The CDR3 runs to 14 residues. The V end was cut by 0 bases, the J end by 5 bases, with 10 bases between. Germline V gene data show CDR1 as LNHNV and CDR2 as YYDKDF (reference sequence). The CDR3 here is CATSRELTGTEAFF. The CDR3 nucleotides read TGTGCCACCAGCAGAGAACTAACTGGGACTGAAGCTTTCTTT.

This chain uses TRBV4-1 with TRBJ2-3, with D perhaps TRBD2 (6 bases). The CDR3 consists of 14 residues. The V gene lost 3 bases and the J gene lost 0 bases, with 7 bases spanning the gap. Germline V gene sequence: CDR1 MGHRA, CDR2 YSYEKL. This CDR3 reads CASSQTSSTDTQYF. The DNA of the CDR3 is TGCGCCAGCAGCCAGACTAGTAGCACAGATACGCAGTATTTT.

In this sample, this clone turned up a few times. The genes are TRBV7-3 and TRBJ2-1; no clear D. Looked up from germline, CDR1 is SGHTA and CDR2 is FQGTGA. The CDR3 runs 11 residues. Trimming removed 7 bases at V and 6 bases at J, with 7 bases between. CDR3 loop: CASTLGNEQFF. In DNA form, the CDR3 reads TGTGCCAGCACCCTGGGCAATGAGCAGTTCTTC.

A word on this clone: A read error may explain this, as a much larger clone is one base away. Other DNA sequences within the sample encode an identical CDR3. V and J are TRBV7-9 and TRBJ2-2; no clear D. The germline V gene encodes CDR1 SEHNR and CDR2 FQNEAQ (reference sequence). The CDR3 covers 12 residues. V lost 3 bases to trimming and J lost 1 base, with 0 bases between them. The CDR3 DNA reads TGTGCCAGCAGCTTGAACACCGGGGAGCTGTTTTTT. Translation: CASSLNTGELFF.

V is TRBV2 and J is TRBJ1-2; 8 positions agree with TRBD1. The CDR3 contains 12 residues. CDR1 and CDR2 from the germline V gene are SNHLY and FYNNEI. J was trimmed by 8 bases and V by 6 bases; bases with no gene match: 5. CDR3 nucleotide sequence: TGTGCCAGCAGGGACAGGGAGGCCGGCTACACCTTC. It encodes CASRDREAGYTF.

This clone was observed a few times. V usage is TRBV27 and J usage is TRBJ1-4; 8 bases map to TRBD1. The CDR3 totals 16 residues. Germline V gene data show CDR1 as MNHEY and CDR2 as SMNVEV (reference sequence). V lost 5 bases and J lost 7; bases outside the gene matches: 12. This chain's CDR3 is CASSPPGQDRFEKLFF. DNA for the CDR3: TGTGCCAGCAGTCCCCCGGGACAGGATCGTTTTGAAAAACTGTTTTTT. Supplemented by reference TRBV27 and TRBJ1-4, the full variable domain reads EAQVTQNPRYLITVTGKKLTVTCSQNMNHEYMSWYRQDPGLGLRQIYYSMNVEVTDKGDVPEGYKVSRKEKRNFPLILESPSPNQTSLYFCASSPPGQDRFEKLFFGSGTQLSVL.

The CDR3 bases are TGCAGCGTTGGAGGCGGGCTAGCCTACGAGCAGTACTTC. This codes for CSVGGGLAYEQYF. The genes are TRBV29-1 and TRBJ2-5, with a possible D match to TRBD2 (5 bases). The J call may be mistaken, given a closer DNA end match to TRBJ2-7. The germline V gene encodes CDR1 SQVTM and CDR2 ANQGSEA. This CDR3 is built from 13 residues.

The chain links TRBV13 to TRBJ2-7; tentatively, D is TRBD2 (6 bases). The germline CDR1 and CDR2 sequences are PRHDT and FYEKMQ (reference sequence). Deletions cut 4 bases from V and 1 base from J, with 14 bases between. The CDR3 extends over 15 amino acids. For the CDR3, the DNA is TGTGCCAGCAGCTATTCCCTAGCGCTTTCCTACGAGCAGTACTTC. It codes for CASSYSLALSYEQYF.